The 2 T cell receptor beta chains in this list originate from one sample, sequenced in a study of OX40 agonist ivuxolimab in advanced cancers. Sequencing used immunoSEQ multiplex PCR; TCRdb keeps in-frame clones, though not all of them. Of roughly 61,000 clones in the sample, approximately 86% were seen once. This material consisted of CD4+ or CD8+ T cells sorted from blood, taken in a trial of the OX40 agonist ivuxolimab. These receptors all stem from an adult with an advanced solid tumor such as melanoma, head and neck, liver or kidney cancer.

This clone was observed a handful of times. V and J are TRBV6-1 and TRBJ1-6, with TRBD1 matching 9 bases. The CDR3 has 14 amino acids. Germline V lookup: CDR1 MNHNS, CDR2 SASEGT. J was trimmed by 9 bases and V by 4 bases; bases with no gene match: 4. CDR3 sequence reads: CASSVGQGGSPLHF. As DNA, the CDR3 is TGTGCCAGCAGTGTGGGACAGGGCGGTTCACCCCTCCACTTT.

The chain has TRBV6-5 and TRBJ1-2, with 9 bases matching TRBD1. The CDR3 has 13 residues. The germline CDR1 and CDR2 sequences are MNHEY and SVGAGI. J was trimmed by 3 bases and V by 6 bases; bases with no gene match: 2. As DNA, the CDR3 is TGTGCCAGCAGACAGGGGGCGGACTATGGCTACACCTTC. Amino acids: CASRQGADYGYTF.